This passage covers 18 T cell receptor beta chains from one sample sequenced in a study of control samples from healthy donors and cancer patients. Here immunoSEQ multiplex PCR was the method, and the copy in TCRdb shows in-frame clones only, minus some. The table lists about 130,000 clones, roughly 92% of them singletons. Sequencing input: PBMCs. These receptors all stem from a man older than 75 with head and neck cancer.

This chain uses TRBV29-1 with TRBJ1-2, with TRBD1 matching 7 bases. The V gene's germline CDR1 is SQVTM and CDR2 ANQGSEA. The CDR3 loop spans 14 amino acids. CDR3 sequence (DNA): TGCAGTGCCACGAGCCCAGGGGGGAACTATGGCTACACCTTC. It specifies CSATSPGGNYGYTF.

The chain joins TRBV27 to TRBJ2-1; a possible D gene is TRBD1 (6 bases). V gave up 3 bases and J gave up 6 bases, with 12 bases separating them. The CDR3 is 14 residues long. Germline V gives CDR1 MNHEY, CDR2 SMNVEV (reference sequence). CDR3: CASSLGQGSNEQFF. The CDR3 nucleotides are TGTGCCAGCAGTTTGGGGCAGGGGTCCAATGAGCAGTTCTTC.

V gene TRBV19 combines with J gene TRBJ2-1; a possible D gene is TRBD1 (6 bases). From germline, CDR1 is LNHDA and CDR2 SQIVND (reference sequence). Trimming left V 6 bases short and J 0 bases short, with 21 bases between. The CDR3 has 18 amino acids. DNA of the CDR3: TGTGCCAGTAGCCCCACAGGGTCCCCCTCTAGCTCCTACAATGAGCAGTTCTTC. Translation: CASSPTGSPSSSYNEQFF. The full variable domain, with the rest looked up from reference TRBV19 and TRBJ2-1, is DGGITQSPKYLFRKEGQNVTLSCEQNLNHDAMYWYRQDPGQGLRLIYYSQIVNDFQKGDIAEGYSVSREKKESFPLTVTSAQKNPTAFYLCASSPTGSPSSSYNEQFFGPGTRLTVL.

This rearrangement joins TRBV4-3 to TRBJ2-7; D is undetermined. Trimming shortened V by 3 bases and J by 3 bases, and 9 bases separated the two germline ends. The germline gives CDR1 LGHNA, CDR2 YSLEER. The CDR3 sequence is 13 residues long. This CDR3 is CASSQQIDYEQYF. CDR3 bases: TGCGCCAGCAGCCAGCAAATAGACTACGAGCAGTACTTC.

V gene TRBV5-4 combines with J gene TRBJ1-5; D might be TRBD1 (5 bases). Germline CDR1 SGHNT, CDR2 YYREEE (reference sequence). Trimming removed 2 bases at V and 3 bases at J, with 15 bases between. There are 16 residues in the CDR3. CDR3 nucleotide sequence: TGTGCCAGCAGCTTAGATCTCCCGACAGCCAATCAGCCCCAGCATTTT. This encodes CASSLDLPTANQPQHF.

The chain has TRBV24-1 and TRBJ2-1; D remains unclear. V gave up 2 bases and J gave up 7 bases, with 8 bases separating them. CDR3 size: 13 residues. CDR1 and CDR2 (germline): KGHDR, SFDVKD. The CDR3 protein is CATSDWRRNEQFF. The CDR3 DNA reads TGTGCCACCAGTGATTGGCGGAGAAATGAGCAGTTCTTC.

As DNA, the CDR3 is TGTGCCTGGGTGCGGGACCTGAACACTGAAGCTTTCTTT. Protein product: CAWVRDLNTEAFF. The rearrangement joins TRBV30 to TRBJ1-1, with a weak D call TRBD1 (5 bases). V was cut by 5 bases and J by 0 bases, with 10 bases left in between. Germline CDR1 reads GTSNPN; CDR2 reads SVGIG (reference sequence). This CDR3 has 13 amino acids.

The chain combines TRBV2 with TRBJ2-7; 11 bases agree with TRBD2. J lost 3 bases, V lost 6 bases, and 10 bases had no gene match. Germline CDR1 and CDR2: SNHLY and FYNNEI. This CDR3 contains 16 residues. The CDR3 nucleotides are TGTGCCAGCAGGGGGATAGCGGGAGGGTTGGTCTACGAGCAGTACTTC. Protein: CASRGIAGGLVYEQYF.

The genes are TRBV5-1 and TRBJ1-2, with 8 nucleotides matching TRBD1. The germline CDR1 and CDR2 sequences are SGHRS and YFSETQ. The junction had 7 bases not matched to a gene; V was cut back by 4 bases and J by 5 bases. This CDR3 region has 14 residues. The CDR3: CASSGTTGEYGYTF. The DNA for the CDR3 is TGCGCCAGCAGCGGTACGACAGGGGAGTATGGCTACACCTTC.

The chain links TRBV5-4 to TRBJ1-1, with 9 bases aligning to TRBD1. CDR3 length: 15 amino acids. V lost 4 bases and J lost 4; bases outside the gene matches: 8. Per the germline V gene, CDR1 is SGHNT and CDR2 is YYREEE (reference sequence). Here the CDR3 reads CASSPETGQGTEAFF. The DNA for the CDR3 is TGTGCCAGCAGCCCAGAAACGGGACAGGGCACTGAAGCTTTCTTT.

V is TRBV19 and J is TRBJ2-3; D unresolved. From germline, CDR1 is LNHDA and CDR2 SQIVND (reference sequence). There are 15 residues in the CDR3. V lost 6 bases and J lost 0, with 13 bases in between. CDR3 loop: CASRLQPGSTDTQYF. As DNA, the CDR3 is TGTGCCAGTAGGTTGCAACCAGGTAGCACAGATACGCAGTATTTT.

This clone occurred once. The chain couples TRBV7-9 to TRBJ2-2, with D possibly matching TRBD2 (5 bases). Looked up from germline, CDR1 is SEHNR and CDR2 is FQNEAQ (reference sequence). V lost 4 bases and J 6 bases, leaving 12 bases between the germline ends. The CDR3 contains 14 residues. CDR3 nucleotides: TGTGCCAGCAGCTACCGGACTGGCGCCGGGGAGCTGTTTTTT. Amino acid sequence: CASSYRTGAGELFF.

The V gene is TRBV19, the J gene TRBJ1-1; tentative D call: TRBD1 (6 bases). With 0 bases removed from V and 0 bases from J, the gap between germline ends came to 14 bases. Looked up from germline, CDR1 is LNHDA and CDR2 is SQIVND (reference sequence). CDR3 size: 17 residues. In nucleotides, the CDR3 is TGTGCCAGTAGTATAGACAGGGGCTTGGGGATGAACACTGAAGCTTTCTTT. Translation gives CASSIDRGLGMNTEAFF.

The chain employs TRBV19 and TRBJ2-2, with D hard to call. The germline CDR1 and CDR2 sequences are LNHDA and SQIVND (reference sequence). This CDR3 has 15 residues. With 1 base removed from V and 6 bases from J, the gap between germline ends came to 12 bases. This CDR3 reads CASSIGSGEAGELFF. The DNA of the CDR3 is TGTGCCAGTAGTATAGGGTCCGGTGAGGCCGGGGAGCTGTTTTTT.

This chain joins TRBV29-1 and TRBJ1-3; D not certain. V was clipped by 7 bases and J by 0 bases, with 13 bases between them. Germline V CDR1 and CDR2: SQVTM, ANQGSEA. The CDR3 is made up of 14 amino acids. DNA of the CDR3: TGCAGCGCCACCGGATCTAGCTCTGGAAACACCATATATTTT. Its protein product is CSATGSSSGNTIYF. Filled out from reference TRBV29-1 and TRBJ1-3, the complete variable domain reads SAVISQKPSRDICQRGTSLTIQCQVDSQVTMMFWYRQQPGQSLTLIATANQGSEATYESGFVIDKFPISRPNLTFSTLTVSNMSPEDSSIYLCSATGSSSGNTIYFGEGSWLTVV.

The chain uses TRBV6-5 and TRBJ2-1; D assignment may be TRBD1 or TRBD2 (6 bases each). The germline gives CDR1 MNHEY, CDR2 SVGAGI. The CDR3 runs to 14 residues. V lost 5 bases and J lost 5, with 13 bases in between. CDR3 DNA sequence: TGTGCCAGCAGTCCGGGGGCGTTTAACAATGAGCAGTTCTTC. Its translation is CASSPGAFNNEQFF.

The genes are TRBV5-6 and TRBJ1-4, with D maybe TRBD1 (5 bases). Trimming removed 4 bases at V and 2 bases at J, with 15 bases between. CDR1 is SGHDT and CDR2 is YYEEEE in the germline V gene. The CDR3 runs 16 residues. The CDR3 spells CASSAVGRGTNEKLFF. CDR3 sequence (DNA): TGTGCCAGCAGCGCAGTCGGACGGGGGACTAATGAAAAACTGTTTTTT.

The V and J genes are TRBV6-5 and TRBJ2-3; 7 bases map to TRBD2. V was pared by 6 bases and J by 6 bases, with 3 bases of the junction left unmatched. CDR1 and CDR2 from the germline V gene are MNHEY and SVGAGI. CDR3 length equals 12 residues. The chain's CDR3 is CASRRGSDTQYF. DNA of the CDR3: TGTGCCAGCAGGCGGGGGTCTGATACGCAGTATTTT.